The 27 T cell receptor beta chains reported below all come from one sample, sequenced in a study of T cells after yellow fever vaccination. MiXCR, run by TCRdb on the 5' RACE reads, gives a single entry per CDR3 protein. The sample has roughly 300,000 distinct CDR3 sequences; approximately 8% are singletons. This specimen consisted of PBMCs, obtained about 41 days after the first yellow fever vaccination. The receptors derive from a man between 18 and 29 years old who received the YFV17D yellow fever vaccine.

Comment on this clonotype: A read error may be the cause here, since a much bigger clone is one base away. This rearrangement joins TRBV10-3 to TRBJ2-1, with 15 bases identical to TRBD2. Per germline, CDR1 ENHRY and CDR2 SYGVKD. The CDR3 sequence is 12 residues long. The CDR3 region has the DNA TGTGCCACCGGACTAGCGGGGGGGCTGGAGCTCTTC. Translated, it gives CATGLAGGLELF.

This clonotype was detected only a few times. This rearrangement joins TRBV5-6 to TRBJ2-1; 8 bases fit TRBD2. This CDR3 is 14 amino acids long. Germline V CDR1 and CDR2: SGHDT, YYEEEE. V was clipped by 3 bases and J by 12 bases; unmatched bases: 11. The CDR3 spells CASSSGGLRLGQFF. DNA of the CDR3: TGTGCCAGCAGCTCGGGGGGGTTGCGGCTTGGGCAGTTCTTC.

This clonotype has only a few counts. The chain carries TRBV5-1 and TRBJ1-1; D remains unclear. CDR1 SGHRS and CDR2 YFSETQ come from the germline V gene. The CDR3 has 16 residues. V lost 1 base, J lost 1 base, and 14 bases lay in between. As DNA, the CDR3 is TGCGCCAGCAGCTTGTTCGGGTCTTCTCGGAACACTGAAGCTTTCTTT. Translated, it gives CASSLFGSSRNTEAFF.

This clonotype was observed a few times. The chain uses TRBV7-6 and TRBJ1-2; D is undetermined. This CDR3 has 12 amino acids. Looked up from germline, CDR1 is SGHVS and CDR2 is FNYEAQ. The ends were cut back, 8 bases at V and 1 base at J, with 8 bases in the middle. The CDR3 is CASLGLNYGYTF. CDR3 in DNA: TGTGCCAGCCTGGGTCTTAACTATGGCTACACCTTC. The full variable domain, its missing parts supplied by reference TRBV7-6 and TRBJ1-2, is GAGVSQSPRYKVTKRGQDVALRCDPISGHVSLYWYRQALGQGPEFLTYFNYEAQQDKSGLPNDRFSAERPEGSISTLTIQRTEQRDSAMYRCASLGLNYGYTFGSGTRLTVV.

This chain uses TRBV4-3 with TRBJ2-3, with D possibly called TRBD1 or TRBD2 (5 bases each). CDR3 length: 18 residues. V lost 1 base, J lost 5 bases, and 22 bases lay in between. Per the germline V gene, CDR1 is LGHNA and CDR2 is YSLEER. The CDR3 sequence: CASSQAGPRDRRLDTQYF. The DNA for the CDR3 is TGCGCCAGCAGCCAAGCCGGCCCCCGGGACCGCAGGTTAGATACGCAGTATTTT.

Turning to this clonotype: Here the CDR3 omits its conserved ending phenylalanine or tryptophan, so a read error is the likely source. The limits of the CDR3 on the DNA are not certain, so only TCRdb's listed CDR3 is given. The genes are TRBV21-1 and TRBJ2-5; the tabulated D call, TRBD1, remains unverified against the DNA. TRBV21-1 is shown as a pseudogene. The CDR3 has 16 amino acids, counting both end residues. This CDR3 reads CASSKAFGDRGETQYL.

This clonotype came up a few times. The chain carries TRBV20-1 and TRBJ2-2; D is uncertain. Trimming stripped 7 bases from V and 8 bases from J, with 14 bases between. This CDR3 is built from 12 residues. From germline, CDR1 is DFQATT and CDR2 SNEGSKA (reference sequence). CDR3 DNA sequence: TGCAGTGTATCCTCTATGGCGGGGGAGCTGTTTTTT. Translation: CSVSSMAGELFF.

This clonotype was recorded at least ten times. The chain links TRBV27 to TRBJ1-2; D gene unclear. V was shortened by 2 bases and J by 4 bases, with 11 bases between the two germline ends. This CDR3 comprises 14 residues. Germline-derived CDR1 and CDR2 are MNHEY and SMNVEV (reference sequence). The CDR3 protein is CASSLSWGGYGYTF. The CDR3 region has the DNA TGTGCCAGCAGTTTAAGCTGGGGAGGCTATGGCTACACCTTC.

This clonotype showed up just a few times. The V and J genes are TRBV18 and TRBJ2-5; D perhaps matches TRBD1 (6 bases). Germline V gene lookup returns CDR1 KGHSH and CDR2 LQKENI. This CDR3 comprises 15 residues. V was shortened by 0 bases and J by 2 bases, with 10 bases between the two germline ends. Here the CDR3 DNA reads TGTGCCAGCTCACCACCGGGACATTGGCAAGAGACCCAGTACTTC. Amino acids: CASSPPGHWQETQYF.

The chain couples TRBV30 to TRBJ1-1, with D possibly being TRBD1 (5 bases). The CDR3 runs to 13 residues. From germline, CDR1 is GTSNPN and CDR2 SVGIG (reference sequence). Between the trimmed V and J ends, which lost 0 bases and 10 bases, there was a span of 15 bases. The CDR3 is CAWSVSGPEAAFF. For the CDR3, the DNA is TGTGCCTGGAGTGTATCAGGGCCCGAGGCAGCTTTCTTT.

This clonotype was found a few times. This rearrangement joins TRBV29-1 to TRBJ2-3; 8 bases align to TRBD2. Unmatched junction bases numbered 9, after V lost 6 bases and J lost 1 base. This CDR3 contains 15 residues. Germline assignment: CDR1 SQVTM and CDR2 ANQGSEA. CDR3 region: CSVSKAGVGTDTQYF. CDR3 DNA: TGCAGCGTCTCCAAAGCGGGGGTGGGCACAGATACGCAGTATTTT.

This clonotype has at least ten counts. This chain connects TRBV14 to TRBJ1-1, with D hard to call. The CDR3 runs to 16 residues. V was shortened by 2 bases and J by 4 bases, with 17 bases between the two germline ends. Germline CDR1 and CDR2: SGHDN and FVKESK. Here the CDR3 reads CASSQPRLLGTTEAFF. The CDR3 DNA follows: TGTGCCAGCAGCCAACCGAGACTCCTAGGAACCACTGAAGCTTTCTTT.

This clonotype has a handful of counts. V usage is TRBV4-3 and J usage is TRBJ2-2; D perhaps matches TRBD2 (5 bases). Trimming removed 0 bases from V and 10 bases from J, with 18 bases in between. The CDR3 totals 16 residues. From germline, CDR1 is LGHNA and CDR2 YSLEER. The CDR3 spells CASSQEVARSSVELFF. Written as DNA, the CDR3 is TGCGCCAGCAGCCAAGAGGTAGCGAGGTCCTCGGTGGAGCTGTTTTTT.

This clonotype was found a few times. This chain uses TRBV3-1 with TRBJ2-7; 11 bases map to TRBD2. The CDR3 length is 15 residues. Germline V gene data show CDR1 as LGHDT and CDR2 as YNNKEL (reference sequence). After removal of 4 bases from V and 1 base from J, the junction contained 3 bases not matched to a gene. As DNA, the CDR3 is TGTGCCAGCAGCCGCGGGACTAGCGGATCCTACGAGCAGTACTTC. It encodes CASSRGTSGSYEQYF.

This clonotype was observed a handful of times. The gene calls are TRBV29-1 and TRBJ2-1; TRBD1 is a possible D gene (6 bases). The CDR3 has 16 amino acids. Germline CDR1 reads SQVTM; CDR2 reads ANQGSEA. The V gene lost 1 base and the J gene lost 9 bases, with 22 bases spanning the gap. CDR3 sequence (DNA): TGCAGCGTTGAAGGGATTCGGACAGTCAGGGAATTTGAGCAGTTCTTC. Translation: CSVEGIRTVREFEQFF.

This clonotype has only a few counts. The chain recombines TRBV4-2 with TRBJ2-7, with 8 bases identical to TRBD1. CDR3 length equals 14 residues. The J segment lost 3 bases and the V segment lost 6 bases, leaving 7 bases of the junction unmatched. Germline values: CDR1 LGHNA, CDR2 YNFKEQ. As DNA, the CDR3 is TGTGCCAGCAGTTGGGACAGGACAGACTACGAGCAGTACTTC. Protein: CASSWDRTDYEQYF.

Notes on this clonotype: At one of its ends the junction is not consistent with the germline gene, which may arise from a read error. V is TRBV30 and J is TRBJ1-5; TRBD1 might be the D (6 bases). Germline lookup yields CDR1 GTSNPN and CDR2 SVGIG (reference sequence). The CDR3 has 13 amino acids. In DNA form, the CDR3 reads TGTGCCTGGAGTGTACAGGGTAATCACCCCCAGCATTTT. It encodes CAWSVQGNHPQHF.

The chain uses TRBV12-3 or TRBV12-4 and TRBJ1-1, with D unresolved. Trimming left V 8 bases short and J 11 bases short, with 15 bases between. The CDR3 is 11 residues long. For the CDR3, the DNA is TGTGCCAGCGGATATTCGGGAATGGCTTTCTTT. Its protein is CASGYSGMAFF.

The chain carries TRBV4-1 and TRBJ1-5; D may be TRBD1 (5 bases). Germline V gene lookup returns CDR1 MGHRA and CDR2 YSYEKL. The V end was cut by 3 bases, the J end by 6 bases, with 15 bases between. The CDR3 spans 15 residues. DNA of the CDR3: TGCGCCAGCAGCCAGTTCCAGGGCCCCGCTCAGCCCCAGCATTTT. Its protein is CASSQFQGPAQPQHF.

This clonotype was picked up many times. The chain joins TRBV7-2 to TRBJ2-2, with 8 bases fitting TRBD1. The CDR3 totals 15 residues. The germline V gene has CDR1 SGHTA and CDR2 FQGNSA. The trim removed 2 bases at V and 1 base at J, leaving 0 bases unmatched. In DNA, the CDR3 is TGTGCCAGCAGCTTAACAGGGGGGAACACCGGGGAGCTGTTTTTT. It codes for CASSLTGGNTGELFF.

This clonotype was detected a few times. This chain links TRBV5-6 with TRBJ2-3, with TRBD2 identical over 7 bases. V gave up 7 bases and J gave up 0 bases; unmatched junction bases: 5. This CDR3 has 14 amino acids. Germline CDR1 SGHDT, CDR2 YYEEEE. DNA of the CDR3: TGTGCCAGCTACGGGAGGACTAGCACAGATACGCAGTATTTT. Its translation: CASYGRTSTDTQYF.

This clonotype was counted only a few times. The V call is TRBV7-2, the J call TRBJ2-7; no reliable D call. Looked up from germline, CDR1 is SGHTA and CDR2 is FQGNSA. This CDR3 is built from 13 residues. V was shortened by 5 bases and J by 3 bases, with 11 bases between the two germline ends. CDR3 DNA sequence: TGTGCCAGCAGCCCGGACGGGTTCTACGAGCAGTACGTC. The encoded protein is CASSPDGFYEQYV.

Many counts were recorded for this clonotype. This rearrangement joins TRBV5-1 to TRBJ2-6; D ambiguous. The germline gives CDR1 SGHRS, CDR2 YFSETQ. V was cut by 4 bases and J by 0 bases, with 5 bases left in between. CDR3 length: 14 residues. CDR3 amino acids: CASSVSSGANVLTF. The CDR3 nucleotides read TGCGCCAGCAGCGTCAGCTCTGGGGCCAACGTCCTGACTTTC. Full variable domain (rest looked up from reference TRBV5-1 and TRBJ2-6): KAGVTQTPRYLIKTRGQQVTLSCSPISGHRSVSWYQQTPGQGLQFLFEYFSETQRNKGNFPGRFSGRQFSNSRSEMNVSTLELGDSALYLCASSVSSGANVLTFGAGSRLTVL.

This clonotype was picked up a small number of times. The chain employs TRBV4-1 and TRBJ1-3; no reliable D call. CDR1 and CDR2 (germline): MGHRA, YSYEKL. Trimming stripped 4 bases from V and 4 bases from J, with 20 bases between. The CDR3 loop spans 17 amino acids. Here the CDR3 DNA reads TGCGCCAGCAGCCTCCCCCCCGAAGAGGGTCTGGGAAACACCATATATTTT. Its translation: CASSLPPEEGLGNTIYF.

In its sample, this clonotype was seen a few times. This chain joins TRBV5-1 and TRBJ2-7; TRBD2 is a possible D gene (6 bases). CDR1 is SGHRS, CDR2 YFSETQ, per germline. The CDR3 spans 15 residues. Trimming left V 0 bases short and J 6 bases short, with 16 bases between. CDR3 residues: CASSLEEGHRREQYF. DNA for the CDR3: TGCGCCAGCAGCTTGGAGGAGGGGCATCGGCGCGAGCAGTACTTC.

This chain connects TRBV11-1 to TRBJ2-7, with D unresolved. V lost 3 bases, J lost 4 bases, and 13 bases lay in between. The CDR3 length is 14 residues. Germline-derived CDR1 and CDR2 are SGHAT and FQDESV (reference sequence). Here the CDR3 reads CASSFGRGVYEQYF. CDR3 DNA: TGTGCCAGCAGCTTCGGTCGTGGAGTTTACGAGCAGTACTTC.

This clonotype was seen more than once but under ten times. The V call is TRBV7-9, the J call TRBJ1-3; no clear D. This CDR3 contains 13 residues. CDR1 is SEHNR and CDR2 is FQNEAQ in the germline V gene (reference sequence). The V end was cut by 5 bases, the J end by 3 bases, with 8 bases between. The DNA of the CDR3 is TGTGCCAGCAGCGCAGACGTTGGAAACACCATATATTTT. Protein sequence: CASSADVGNTIYF.